These 17 T cell receptor beta chains came from one sample sequenced in a study of PD-L1 blockade in urothelial cancer. Profiling relied on immunoSEQ multiplex PCR, and the TCRdb table lists in-frame clones only, not all of them. The sample has roughly 87,000 clones, approximately 86% seen once. This specimen consisted of PBMCs, obtained around atezolizumab (anti-PD-L1) treatment. The receptors stem from a woman in her 70s with urothelial cancer.

This chain uses TRBV9 with TRBJ2-5, with 7 positions matching TRBD2. After removal of 4 bases from V and 7 bases from J, the junction contained 13 bases not matched to a gene. CDR1 SGDLS and CDR2 YYNGEE come from the germline V gene. The CDR3 runs 15 residues. This chain's CDR3 is CASSPTAGSSGTQYF. CDR3 DNA: TGTGCCAGCAGCCCTACAGCGGGGAGCAGCGGGACCCAGTACTTC.

Only a few counts were recorded for this clone. V gene TRBV19 combines with J gene TRBJ2-7, with D perhaps TRBD2 (7 bases). The V gene lost 3 bases and the J gene lost 6 bases, with 15 bases spanning the gap. The CDR3 totals 14 residues. The germline V gene encodes CDR1 LNHDA and CDR2 SQIVND (reference sequence). CDR3 sequence reads: CASSIRGDKAEQYF. DNA of the CDR3: TGTGCCAGTAGTATTCGGGGGGACAAAGCCGAGCAGTACTTC.

The V call is TRBV7-3, the J call TRBJ2-3; 14 nucleotides match TRBD2. The CDR3 extends over 15 amino acids. Trimming at V came to 5 bases and at J to 6 bases, leaving 4 bases not matched to a gene. Germline V gene lookup returns CDR1 SGHTA and CDR2 FQGTGA. The CDR3, as DNA: TGTGCCAGCAGCCCGGGACTAGCGGGAGTGGATACGCAGTATTTT. Translated, it gives CASSPGLAGVDTQYF. Together with reference TRBV7-3 and TRBJ2-3, the CDR3 gives the full variable domain: GAGVSQTPSNKVTEKGKYVELRCDPISGHTALYWYRQSLGQGPEFLIYFQGTGAADDSGLPNDRFFAVRPEGSVSTLKIQRTERGDSAVYLCASSPGLAGVDTQYFGPGTRLTVL.

The chain combines TRBV19 with TRBJ2-7, with TRBD2 as a possible D gene (6 bases). The germline V gene has CDR1 LNHDA and CDR2 SQIVND (reference sequence). This CDR3 comprises 12 residues. The V end lost 6 bases, the J end lost 4 bases, and 10 bases lay between the germline ends. DNA for the CDR3: TGTGCCAGTAGCCAGAGCGGGTACGAGCAGTACTTC. Its protein is CASSQSGYEQYF. The entire variable domain, with the rest obtained from reference TRBV19 and TRBJ2-7, is as follows: DGGITQSPKYLFRKEGQNVTLSCEQNLNHDAMYWYRQDPGQGLRLIYYSQIVNDFQKGDIAEGYSVSREKKESFPLTVTSAQKNPTAFYLCASSQSGYEQYFGPGTRLTVT.

This chain connects TRBV19 to TRBJ1-2; possible D gene TRBD1, 6 bases. The CDR3 sequence is 15 residues long. From germline, CDR1 is LNHDA and CDR2 SQIVND (reference sequence). V was trimmed by 5 bases and J by 3 bases, leaving 16 bases between them. The chain's CDR3 is CASSEQGLADYGYTF. The CDR3 DNA is TGTGCCAGTAGTGAACAGGGTTTGGCTGACTATGGCTACACCTTC.

This clone was observed a handful of times. The chain is built from TRBV5-1 and TRBJ1-1; a possible D gene is TRBD1 (6 bases). The CDR3 loop spans 17 amino acids. The V gene's germline CDR1 is SGHRS and CDR2 YFSETQ. V gave up 0 bases and J gave up 1 base, with 16 bases separating them. Here the CDR3 DNA reads TGCGCCAGCAGCTTGGAGCGGGACGGACAGCCGAACACTGAAGCTTTCTTT. Amino acid sequence: CASSLERDGQPNTEAFF.

V and J are TRBV30 and TRBJ1-6, with D possibly being TRBD1 (6 bases). From germline, CDR1 is GTSNPN and CDR2 SVGIG (reference sequence). V lost 2 bases to trimming and J lost 10 bases, with 9 bases between them. The CDR3 covers 12 residues. In nucleotides, the CDR3 is TGTGCCTGGAGTTTAGGGGGATCACCCCTCCACTTT. As protein: CAWSLGGSPLHF.

About this clone itself: The CDR3 does not close with the conserved phenylalanine or tryptophan, likely indicating a read error. No DNA is shown, since the ends of the CDR3 on it are uncertain; the CDR3 is the one TCRdb lists. This chain connects TRBV6-5 to TRBJ2-7; the table's D call, TRBD1, was not checked against the DNA. Germline V CDR1 and CDR2: MNHEY, SVGAGI. The CDR3 is 12 amino acids long, termini counted. The chain's CDR3 is CASRTTGTGLIL.

This clone was seen more than once but under ten times. This chain joins TRBV13 and TRBJ2-2; tentative D call: TRBD2 (7 bases). The germline gives CDR1 PRHDT, CDR2 FYEKMQ (reference sequence). Trimming removed 3 bases from V and 5 bases from J, with 13 bases in between. CDR3 length equals 15 residues. CDR3 in DNA: TGTGCCAGCAGCTTGGCGGGGGCCTTTACCGGGGAGCTGTTTTTT. Amino acids: CASSLAGAFTGELFF.

The chain carries TRBV15 and TRBJ1-2; D is undetermined. The CDR3 length is 15 residues. Trimming left V 1 base short and J 1 base short, with 10 bases between. Germline CDR1 LNHNV, CDR2 YYDKDF (reference sequence). Written as DNA, the CDR3 is TGTGCCACCAGCAGAGGCGCCACAGTTAACTATGGCTACACCTTC. Protein product: CATSRGATVNYGYTF.

V and J are TRBV18 and TRBJ2-1; 7 positions match TRBD2. CDR3 length: 16 residues. J was trimmed by 0 bases and V by 2 bases; bases with no gene match: 4. Germline CDR1 is KGHSH and CDR2 is LQKENI. CDR3 region: CASSPRVAGSYNEQFF. For the CDR3, the DNA is TGTGCCAGCTCACCAAGGGTAGCGGGCTCCTACAATGAGCAGTTCTTC. The whole variable domain, remainder taken from reference TRBV18 and TRBJ2-1, is NAGVMQNPRHLVRRRGQEARLRCSPMKGHSHVYWYRQLPEEGLKFMVYLQKENIIDESGMPKERFSAEFPKEGPSILRIQQVVRGDSAAYFCASSPRVAGSYNEQFFGPGTRLTVL.

This chain uses TRBV4-1 with TRBJ1-4; D ambiguous. This CDR3 contains 17 residues. Germline V lookup: CDR1 MGHRA, CDR2 YSYEKL. V dropped 5 bases and J dropped 3 bases, with 19 bases sitting between them. CDR3 in DNA: TGCGCCAGCAGCATCTCCGCCGTTGGGCCGTCTAATGAAAAACTGTTTTTT. The encoded protein is CASSISAVGPSNEKLFF.

Concerning this clone itself: The identical CDR3 is also encoded by other nucleotide sequences in the sample. This chain joins TRBV5-6 and TRBJ1-4, with 9 bases matching TRBD1. Per germline, CDR1 SGHDT and CDR2 YYEEEE. V shed 0 bases, J shed 7 bases, and the junction held 7 bases outside the gene matches. This CDR3 has 16 residues. DNA for the CDR3: TGTGCCAGCAGCTTGGGGAACAGGGGGCAAGGTGAAAAACTGTTTTTT. Protein: CASSLGNRGQGEKLFF.

The chain carries TRBV19 and TRBJ2-7, with a possible D match to TRBD2 (6 bases). Germline loops: CDR1 LNHDA, CDR2 SQIVND (reference sequence). The CDR3 extends over 13 amino acids. Between the trimmed V and J ends, which lost 3 bases and 6 bases, there was a span of 12 bases. CDR3 nucleotides: TGTGCCAGTAGTATCGGGGGTTCAGGCGAGCAGTACTTC. It encodes CASSIGGSGEQYF.

The genes are TRBV6-4 and TRBJ2-1, with 10 bases identical to TRBD2. This CDR3 is built from 16 residues. The germline CDR1 and CDR2 sequences are MRHNA and SNTAGT. The junction had 7 bases not matched to a gene; V was cut back by 3 bases and J by 5 bases. The CDR3 protein is CASSEWSGRAHNEQFF. Here the CDR3 DNA reads TGTGCCAGCAGTGAATGGAGCGGGAGGGCCCACAATGAGCAGTTCTTC.

The chain combines TRBV9 with TRBJ1-1; 7 bases are a match to TRBD1. This CDR3 contains 14 residues. Unmatched junction bases numbered 6, after V lost 3 bases and J lost 4 bases. Germline CDR1 and CDR2: SGDLS and YYNGEE. The CDR3 coding sequence is TGTGCCAGCAGCGGAAGAACAGGGGTCACTGAAGCTTTCTTT. Translating it yields CASSGRTGVTEAFF.

The chain links TRBV18 to TRBJ1-2, with 9 bases matching TRBD1. Germline CDR1 is KGHSH and CDR2 is LQKENI. The CDR3 is made up of 13 amino acids. Germline trimming cut 5 bases from V and 6 bases from J; bases unmatched to any gene: 4. As DNA, the CDR3 is TGTGCCAGCTCAACCCGGACAGGGGATGGCTACACCTTC. Translated: CASSTRTGDGYTF.